The clone carrying this T cell receptor beta chain has just one count. This record comes from a study of control samples from healthy donors and cancer patients. Method: immunoSEQ multiplex PCR; TCRdb's copy keeps in-frame clones and lacks some. The repertoire holds 100,000 to 150,000 clones, with over 85% as singletons. The CDR3 is made up of 15 amino acids. Trimming cost V 1 base and J 0 bases, with 7 bases left between them. Germline V gene data show CDR1 as SGHRS and CDR2 as YFSETQ. This clonotype was obtained from a young man in good health. Sequencing was done on a sample of blood. The chain recombines TRBV5-1 with TRBJ2-2; D gene unclear. CDR3 loop: CASSLCDSNTGELFF. The CDR3 DNA reads as TGCGCCAGCAGCTTGTGTGACTCGAACACCGGGGAGCTGTTTTTT.